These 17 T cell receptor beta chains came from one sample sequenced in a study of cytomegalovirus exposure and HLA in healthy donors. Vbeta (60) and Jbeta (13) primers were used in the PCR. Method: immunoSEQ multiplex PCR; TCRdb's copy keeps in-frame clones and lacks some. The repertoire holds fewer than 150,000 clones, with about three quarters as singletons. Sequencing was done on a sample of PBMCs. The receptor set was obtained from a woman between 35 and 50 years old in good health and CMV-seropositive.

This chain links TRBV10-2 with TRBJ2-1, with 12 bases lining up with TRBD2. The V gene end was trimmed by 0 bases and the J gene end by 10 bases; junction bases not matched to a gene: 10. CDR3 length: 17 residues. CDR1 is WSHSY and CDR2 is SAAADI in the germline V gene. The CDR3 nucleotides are TGCGCCAGCAGTGAGTCAGGGGCTAGCGGGGGGGCCGGGGAGCAGTTCTTC. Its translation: CASSESGASGGAGEQFF.

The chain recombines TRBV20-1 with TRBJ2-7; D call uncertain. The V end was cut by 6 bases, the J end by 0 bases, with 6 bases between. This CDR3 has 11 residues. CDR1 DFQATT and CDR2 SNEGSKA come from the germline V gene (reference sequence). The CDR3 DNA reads TGCAGTGCCCTAAGCTCCTACGAGCAGTACTTC. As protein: CSALSSYEQYF.

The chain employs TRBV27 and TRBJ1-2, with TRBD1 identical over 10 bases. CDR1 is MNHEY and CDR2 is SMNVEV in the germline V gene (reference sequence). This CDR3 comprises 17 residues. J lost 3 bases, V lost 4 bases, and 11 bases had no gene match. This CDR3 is CASSSRTGGNRYYGYTF. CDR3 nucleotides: TGTGCCAGCAGTTCGCGGACAGGGGGTAATAGATACTATGGCTACACCTTC.

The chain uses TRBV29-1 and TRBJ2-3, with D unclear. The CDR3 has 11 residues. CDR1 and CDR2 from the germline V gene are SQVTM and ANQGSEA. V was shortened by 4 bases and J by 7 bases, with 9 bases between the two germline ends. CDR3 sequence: CSVGGAHTQYF. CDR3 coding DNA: TGCAGCGTTGGTGGAGCTCATACGCAGTATTTT.

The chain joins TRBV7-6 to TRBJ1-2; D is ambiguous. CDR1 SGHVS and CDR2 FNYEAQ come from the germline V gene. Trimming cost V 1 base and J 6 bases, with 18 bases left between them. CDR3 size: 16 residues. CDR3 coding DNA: TGTGCCAGCAGCTTAGAATCGTCCCAGAGGTGGGATGGCTACACCTTC. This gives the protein CASSLESSQRWDGYTF.

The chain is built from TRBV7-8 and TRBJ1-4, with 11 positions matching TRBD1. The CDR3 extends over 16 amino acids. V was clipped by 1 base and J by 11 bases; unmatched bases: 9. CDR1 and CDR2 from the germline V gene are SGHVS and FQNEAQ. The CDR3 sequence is CASSLGGGTGGQKLFF. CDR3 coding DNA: TGTGCCAGCAGCTTAGGGGGCGGGACAGGGGGACAGAAACTGTTTTTT.

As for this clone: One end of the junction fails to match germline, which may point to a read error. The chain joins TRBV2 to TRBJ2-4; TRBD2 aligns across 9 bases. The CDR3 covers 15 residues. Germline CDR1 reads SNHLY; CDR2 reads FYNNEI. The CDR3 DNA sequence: TGTGCCAGCAGTCCGACTAGCGGAGTGAGTAACATTCGGTACTTC. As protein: CASSPTSGVSNIRYF.

The chain's CDR3 is CASSPDRDRANYGYTF. The CDR3 DNA reads TGTGCCAGCAGCCCCGACCGGGACAGAGCTAACTATGGCTACACCTTC. This chain joins TRBV7-3 and TRBJ1-2; 7 bases are a match to TRBD1. The CDR3 is 16 residues long. V lost 5 bases, J lost 0 bases, and 9 bases stayed unmatched. The germline V gene encodes CDR1 SGHTA and CDR2 FQGTGA.

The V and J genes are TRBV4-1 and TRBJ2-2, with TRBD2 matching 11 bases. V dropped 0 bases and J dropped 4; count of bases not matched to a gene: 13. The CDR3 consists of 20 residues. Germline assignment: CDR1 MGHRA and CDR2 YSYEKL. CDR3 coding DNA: TGCGCCAGCAGCCAAGATCCGAGGCGGTCTAGCGGGGGGCCCACCGGGGAGCTGTTTTTT. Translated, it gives CASSQDPRRSSGGPTGELFF.

The CDR3 is CASSLSGGNEQFF. DNA for the CDR3: TGTGCCAGCAGTTTGTCTGGCGGCAATGAGCAGTTCTTC. V is TRBV27 and J is TRBJ2-1; D not certain. V dropped 3 bases and J dropped 6 bases, with 9 bases sitting between them. The CDR3 consists of 13 residues. CDR1 is MNHEY and CDR2 is SMNVEV in the germline V gene (reference sequence).

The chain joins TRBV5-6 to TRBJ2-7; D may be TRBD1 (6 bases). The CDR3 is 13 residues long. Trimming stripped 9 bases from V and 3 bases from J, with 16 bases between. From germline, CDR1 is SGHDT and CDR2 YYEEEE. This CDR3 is CATSLGHNYEQYF. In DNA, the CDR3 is TGTGCCACCTCCCTGGGACATAACTACGAGCAGTACTTC.

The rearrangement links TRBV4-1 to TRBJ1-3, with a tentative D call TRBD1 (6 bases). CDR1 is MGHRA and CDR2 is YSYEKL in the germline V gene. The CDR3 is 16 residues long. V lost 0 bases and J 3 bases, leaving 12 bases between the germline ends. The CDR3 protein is CASSQDVAGVGNTIYF. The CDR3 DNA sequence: TGCGCCAGCAGCCAAGATGTGGCAGGGGTTGGAAACACCATATATTTT.

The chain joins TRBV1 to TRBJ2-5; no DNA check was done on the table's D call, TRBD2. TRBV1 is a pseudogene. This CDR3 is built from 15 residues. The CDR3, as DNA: TGCACCAGCAGACCCGGGGTCTCTTTGGGGGAGACCCAGTACTTC. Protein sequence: CTSRPGVSLGETQYF.

The CDR3 sequence is CASSLSGRSSGNTIYF. Written as DNA, the CDR3 is TGCGCCAGCAGCTTATCCGGGAGAAGCTCTGGAAACACCATATATTTT. V gene TRBV5-1 combines with J gene TRBJ1-3, with D unclear. The V gene's germline CDR1 is SGHRS and CDR2 YFSETQ. V was clipped by 2 bases and J by 0 bases, with 12 bases between them. CDR3 length: 16 residues. The variable domain in full, with the rest retrieved from reference TRBV5-1 and TRBJ1-3, is KAGVTQTPRYLIKTRGQQVTLSCSPISGHRSVSWYQQTPGQGLQFLFEYFSETQRNKGNFPGRFSGRQFSNSRSEMNVSTLELGDSALYLCASSLSGRSSGNTIYFGEGSWLTVV.

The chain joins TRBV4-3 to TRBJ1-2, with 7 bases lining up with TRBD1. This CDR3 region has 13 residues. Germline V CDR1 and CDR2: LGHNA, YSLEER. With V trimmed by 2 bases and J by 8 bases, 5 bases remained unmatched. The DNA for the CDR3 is TGCGCCAGCAGCCAACAGGGGGATGGGGGCTACACCTTC. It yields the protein CASSQQGDGGYTF.

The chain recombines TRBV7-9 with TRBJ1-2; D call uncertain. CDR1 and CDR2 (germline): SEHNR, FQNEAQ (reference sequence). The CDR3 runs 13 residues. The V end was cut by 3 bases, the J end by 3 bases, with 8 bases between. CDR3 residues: CASSFQDYYGYTF. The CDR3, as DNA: TGTGCCAGCAGCTTCCAGGACTACTATGGCTACACCTTC.

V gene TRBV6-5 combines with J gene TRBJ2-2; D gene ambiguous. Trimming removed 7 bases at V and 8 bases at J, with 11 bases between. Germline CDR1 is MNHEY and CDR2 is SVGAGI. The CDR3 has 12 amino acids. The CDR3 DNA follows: TGTGCCAGCAAGCCCGTTTATGGGGAGCTGTTTTTT. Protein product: CASKPVYGELFF.